This T cell receptor (beta chain) appears in the sequencing data of a study of blood T cell repertoires in COVID-19. Study overall: The United States, Italy and Spain supplied acute and convalescent COVID-19 samples. PBMCs, B-cell-depleted T cells, or T cells were the source of the cDNA or gDNA that made up the material.

CDR3 length equals 16 residues. Unmatched junction bases numbered 7, after V lost 3 bases and J lost 9 bases. The germline CDR1 and CDR2 sequences are SGHNT and YENEEA. In the original analysis: Researchers report that nucleated cell counts were estimated from reference gene primer amplification. Using immunoSEQ multiplex PCR, the repertoire was profiled, and TCRdb retains in-frame clones only, with some absent. Clone size and V and J calls were adopted from that table, with D and trimming inferred from the DNA. The profile shows approximately 440,000 clones, about 92% of them singletons. Two negative PCRs, clearance, or symptom resolution had been documented for recovered Cohort 3 donors.

The specimen was PBMCs or T cells enriched from blood (not recorded which). V usage is TRBV11-3 and J usage is TRBJ2-1, with 14 bases matching TRBD2. The receptor was isolated from a young man who had recovered from COVID-19. CDR3 nucleotide sequence: TGTGCCAGCAGCTTGTCGGGACTAGCGGGAGAGGGTGAGCAGTTCTTC. This translates into CASSLSGLAGEGEQFF.